The 19 T cell receptor beta chains presented below share a single source sample, sequenced in a study of T cells in Graves' hyperthyroidism and ophthalmopathy. What was amplified from RNA transcripts were TCR beta CDR3 regions. The HTBI primer set was used in a first-round RT-PCR of the TCR CDR3. One entry per CDR3 protein, called by TCRdb with MiXCR from the multiplex PCR reads. The table shows some 800,000 distinct CDR3 sequences, with over 35% occurring only once. The material sequenced was blood. The receptors shown here come from a man younger than 30 with Graves' hyperthyroidism.

In regard to this clonotype: The junction differs from germline at one of its ends, possibly a read error. The chain has TRBV7-2 and TRBJ2-2; D gene ambiguous. Germline V gives CDR1 SGHTA, CDR2 FQGNSA. The CDR3 has 14 residues. The CDR3 loop is CASSQLEEAGELFF. The CDR3 DNA is TGCGCCAGCAGCCAATTGGAAGAGGCCGGGGAGCTGTTTTTT.

This clonotype was picked up many times. This chain links TRBV15 with TRBJ2-5, with 10 bases matching TRBD2. Germline CDR1 reads LNHNV; CDR2 reads YYDKDF (reference sequence). J gave up 2 bases and V 5 bases, and 8 bases lay outside the gene matches. The CDR3 contains 16 residues. Written as DNA, the CDR3 is TGTGCCACCAGCGGTTCGACTAGCGGGCCACAAGAGACCCAGTACTTC. Its translation is CATSGSTSGPQETQYF.

This clonotype was seen repeatedly, ten times or more. The rearrangement joins TRBV11-3 to TRBJ1-2, with D maybe TRBD1 (5 bases). CDR1 is SGHNT, CDR2 YENEEA, per germline. CDR3 size: 15 residues. V was trimmed by 2 bases and J by 8 bases, leaving 18 bases between them. CDR3 amino acids: CASSLRRGTDSGYTF. The DNA of the CDR3 is TGTGCCAGCAGCTTAAGGCGCGGGACGGACTCAGGCTACACCTTC.

About this clonotype itself: This CDR3 is missing its conserved last phenylalanine or tryptophan, likely due to a read error. V usage is TRBV9 and J usage is TRBJ2-5; TRBD1 matches 9 bases. With V trimmed by 4 bases and J by 2 bases, 9 bases remained unmatched. This CDR3 is 16 amino acids long. Germline CDR1 reads SGDLS; CDR2 reads YYNGEE. CDR3 amino acids: CASSRSGTGIQETQYS. The CDR3 region has the DNA TGTGCCAGCAGCCGATCCGGGACAGGGATACAAGAGACCCAGTACTCC.

The chain carries TRBV24-1 and TRBJ2-7; TRBD2 might be the D (5 bases). The germline V and J ends were trimmed by 3 bases and 7 bases, with 9 bases remaining between them. The CDR3 contains 12 residues. Per germline, CDR1 KGHDR and CDR2 SFDVKD. The CDR3 DNA reads as TGTGCCACCAGTGATGGACTGAGGGAGCAGTACTTC. It translates to CATSDGLREQYF.

This clonotype was counted between two and nine times. This CDR3 is CASSQGAGWDTEAFF. The CDR3 coding sequence is TGTGCCAGCAGCCAAGGTGCAGGGTGGGACACTGAAGCTTTCTTT. The chain combines TRBV14 with TRBJ1-1; D perhaps matches TRBD1 (5 bases). Germline V gene sequence: CDR1 SGHDN, CDR2 FVKESK. Trimming cost V 1 base and J 3 bases, with 12 bases left between them. The CDR3 totals 15 residues.

This clonotype was observed a handful of times. The chain is built from TRBV10-3 and TRBJ1-2, with D uncertain. CDR1 ENHRY and CDR2 SYGVKD come from the germline V gene. The V end lost 0 bases, the J end lost 2 bases, and 13 bases lay between the germline ends. This CDR3 contains 16 residues. The CDR3: CAISESRADWNYGYTF. The CDR3 bases are TGTGCCATCAGTGAGTCGAGGGCGGACTGGAACTATGGCTACACCTTC.

A note on this clonotype: The CDR3 does not close with the conserved phenylalanine or tryptophan, likely indicating a read error. The chain couples TRBV20-1 to TRBJ1-1, with D possibly being TRBD1 (6 bases). Trimming shortened V by 6 bases and J by 4 bases, and 18 bases separated the two germline ends. Germline CDR1 DFQATT, CDR2 SNEGSKA (reference sequence). CDR3 length equals 14 residues. CDR3 in DNA: TGCAGTGCCACCACGGGCGCAGGGGTCACTGAAGCTTTCTCT. It specifies CSATTGAGVTEAFS.

The J gene is TRBJ2-2, the V gene TRBV6-1; 7 bases are a match to TRBD2. There are 13 residues in the CDR3. Unmatched junction bases numbered 3, after V lost 6 bases and J lost 5 bases. The germline V gene has CDR1 MNHNS and CDR2 SASEGT. Written as DNA, the CDR3 is TGTGCCAGCAGGGGGGGGGAAACCGGGGAGCTGTTTTTT. Translation gives CASRGGETGELFF.

This chain links TRBV20-1 with TRBJ2-2; the D gene is possibly TRBD2 (5 bases). Trimming left V 3 bases short and J 5 bases short, with 10 bases between. Per the germline V gene, CDR1 is DFQATT and CDR2 is SNEGSKA (reference sequence). This CDR3 is built from 13 residues. CDR3 region: CSAREVGTGELFF. The CDR3 bases are TGCAGTGCTAGGGAGGTTGGGACCGGGGAGCTGTTTTTT.

The sample holds many counts of this clonotype. The chain carries TRBV9 and TRBJ2-7, with D tentatively TRBD1 (6 bases). Germline CDR1 and CDR2: SGDLS and YYNGEE. CDR3 length: 13 residues. V lost 0 bases and J 7 bases, leaving 11 bases between the germline ends. In DNA form, the CDR3 reads TGTGCCAGCAGCGTAGGTACAGGGCTAGAGCAGTACTTC. It codes for CASSVGTGLEQYF.

This clonotype was counted ten times or more. This chain joins TRBV7-9 and TRBJ1-5; TRBD1 might be the D (5 bases). V was pared by 6 bases and J by 0 bases, with 9 bases between. CDR1 and CDR2 from the germline V gene are SEHNR and FQNEAQ (reference sequence). There are 14 residues in the CDR3. CDR3 sequence: CASSPDSSNQPQHF. CDR3 sequence (DNA): TGTGCCAGCAGTCCTGACAGTAGCAATCAGCCCCAGCATTTT.

CDR3 protein: CAWDDISGNTIYF. The CDR3 bases are TGTGCCTGGGACGACATTTCAGGAAACACCATATATTTT. V usage is TRBV30 and J usage is TRBJ1-3, with D hard to call. Per the germline V gene, CDR1 is GTSNPN and CDR2 is SVGIG (reference sequence). The V end was cut by 5 bases, the J end by 4 bases, with 12 bases between. The CDR3 contains 13 residues.

The chain couples TRBV5-4 to TRBJ1-4; maybe TRBD1 (6 bases). The CDR3 is made up of 13 amino acids. Germline V gene lookup returns CDR1 SGHNT and CDR2 YYREEE (reference sequence). The V end was cut by 7 bases, the J end by 5 bases, with 12 bases between. The CDR3 sequence: CASPGQRNEKLFF. Here the CDR3 DNA reads TGTGCCAGCCCAGGACAGAGGAATGAAAAACTGTTTTTT.

The J gene is TRBJ2-2, the V gene TRBV19, with a tentative D call TRBD2 (6 bases). The CDR3 contains 15 residues. From germline, CDR1 is LNHDA and CDR2 SQIVND (reference sequence). The germline V and J ends were trimmed by 7 bases and 2 bases, with 14 bases remaining between them. As DNA, the CDR3 is TGTGCCAGTAACGGAGGGGCTAGAAACACCGGGGAGCTGTTTTTT. Its translation is CASNGGARNTGELFF.

This clonotype was observed many times. This chain uses TRBV7-2 with TRBJ1-2, with D unclear. The germline CDR1 and CDR2 sequences are SGHTA and FQGNSA. The CDR3 loop spans 14 amino acids. Trimming stripped 1 base from V and 4 bases from J, with 10 bases between. CDR3 amino acids: CASSLVAGIYGYTF. CDR3 in DNA: TGTGCCAGCAGCTTAGTCGCAGGAATCTATGGCTACACCTTC.

V is TRBV9 and J is TRBJ2-2; a weak D match, TRBD1 (5 bases). Trimming removed 4 bases at V and 5 bases at J, with 21 bases between. This CDR3 region has 17 residues. Germline V lookup: CDR1 SGDLS, CDR2 YYNGEE. The CDR3 coding sequence is TGTGCCAGCAGCCTCTCCGCACAGGACGTGTGGACCGGGGAGCTGTTTTTT. This codes for CASSLSAQDVWTGELFF.

Remarks on this clonotype: The germline gene is not matched at one end of the junction; a read error may be the cause. This chain links TRBV10-2 with TRBJ2-7; no definite D call. Per germline, CDR1 WSHSY and CDR2 SAAADI. The CDR3 sequence is 11 residues long. The CDR3 sequence is CASRDGYEQCF. The CDR3 nucleotides read TGCGCCAGCAGGGACGGCTACGAGCAGTGCTTC.

This clonotype was seen many times. This chain connects TRBV7-9 to TRBJ1-4; D gene uncertain. Trimming pared 4 bases from V and 7 bases from J, leaving 7 bases between. CDR1 is SEHNR and CDR2 is FQNEAQ in the germline V gene (reference sequence). CDR3 size: 12 residues. Here the CDR3 DNA reads TGTGCCAGCAGCTCCCTAGGTGAAAAACTGTTTTTT. It encodes CASSSLGEKLFF.